A few counts support the clone carrying this T cell receptor beta chain. Its antigen is not identified. Trimming removed 7 bases from V and 0 bases from J, with 10 bases in between. Germline V gives CDR1 SQVTM, CDR2 ANQGSEA. The CDR3 totals 13 residues. This sample stems from a study of beta chain features in type 1 diabetes. About the research overall: Sorted cells, some 98,000,000 in number, were examined across all samples. Findings and limits, study-wide: Type 1 diabetes patients had VDJ junctions that carried fewer insertions and more deletions. PCR, the amplification step, might favor shorter templates, equally in patients and controls. Type 1 diabetes patients showed a moderate but significant shortening of TCRB CDR3s in all four CD4+ subsets.

Expressed TCRB transcripts were sequenced, since all the RNA that had been isolated was reverse transcribed. Only in-frame clones appear in the TCRdb table, and some are missing; sequencing was by immunoSEQ multiplex PCR. The sample shows a few hundred thousand clones, 10% to 15% of them seen only once. Sequencing was done on a sample of naive CD4+ T cells from blood. This chain uses TRBV29-1 with TRBJ2-1; TRBD1 might be the D (6 bases). The source is a man younger than 30 in good health. CDR3 loop: CSGSRGSYNEQFF. The CDR3 DNA is TGCAGCGGATCCAGGGGCTCCTACAATGAGCAGTTCTTC.